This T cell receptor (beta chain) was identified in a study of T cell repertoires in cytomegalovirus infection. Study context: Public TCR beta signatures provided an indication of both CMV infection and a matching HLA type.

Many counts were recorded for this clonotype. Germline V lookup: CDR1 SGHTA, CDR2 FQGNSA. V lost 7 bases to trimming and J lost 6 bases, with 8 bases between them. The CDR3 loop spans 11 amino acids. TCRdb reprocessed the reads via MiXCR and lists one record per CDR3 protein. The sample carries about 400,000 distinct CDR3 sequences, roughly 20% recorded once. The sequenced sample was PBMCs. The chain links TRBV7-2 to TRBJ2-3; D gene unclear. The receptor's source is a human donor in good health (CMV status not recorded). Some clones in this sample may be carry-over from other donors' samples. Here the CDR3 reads CASTPADTQYF. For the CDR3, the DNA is TGTGCCAGCACCCCTGCCGATACGCAGTATTTT.